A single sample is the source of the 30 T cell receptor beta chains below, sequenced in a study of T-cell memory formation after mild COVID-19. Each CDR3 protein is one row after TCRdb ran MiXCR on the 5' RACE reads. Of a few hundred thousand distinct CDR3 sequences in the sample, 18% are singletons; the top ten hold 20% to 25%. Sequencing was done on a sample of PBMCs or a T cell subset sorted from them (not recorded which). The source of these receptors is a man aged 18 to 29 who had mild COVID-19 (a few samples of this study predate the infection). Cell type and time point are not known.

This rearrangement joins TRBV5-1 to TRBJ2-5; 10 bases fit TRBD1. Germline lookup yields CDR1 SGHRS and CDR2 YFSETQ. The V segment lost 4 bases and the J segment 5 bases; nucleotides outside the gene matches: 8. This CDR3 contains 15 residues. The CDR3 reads CASSPRQGAAETQYF. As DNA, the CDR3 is TGCGCCAGCAGCCCTCGACAGGGGGCAGCGGAGACCCAGTACTTC.

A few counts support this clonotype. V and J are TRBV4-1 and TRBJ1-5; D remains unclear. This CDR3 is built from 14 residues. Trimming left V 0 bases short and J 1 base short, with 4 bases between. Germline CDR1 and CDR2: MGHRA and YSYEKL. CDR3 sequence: CASSQDWSNQPQHF. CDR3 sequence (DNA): TGCGCCAGCAGCCAAGATTGGAGCAATCAGCCCCAGCATTTT.

CDR3 loop: CSAGAARGSTDTQYF. CDR3 nucleotide sequence: TGCAGTGCTGGTGCCGCACGGGGAAGCACAGATACGCAGTATTTT. The J gene is TRBJ2-3, the V gene TRBV20-1, with TRBD2 as a possible D gene (5 bases). Trimming shortened V by 5 bases and J by 0 bases, and 15 bases separated the two germline ends. The CDR3 sequence is 15 residues long. CDR1 DFQATT and CDR2 SNEGSKA come from the germline V gene (reference sequence).

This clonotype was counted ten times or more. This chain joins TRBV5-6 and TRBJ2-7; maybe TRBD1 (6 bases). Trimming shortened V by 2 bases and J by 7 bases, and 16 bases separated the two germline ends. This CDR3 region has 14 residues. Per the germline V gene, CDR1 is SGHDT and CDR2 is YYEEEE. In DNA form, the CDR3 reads TGTGCCAGCAGCTTACGAACAGGGATGGGGGAGCAGTACTTC. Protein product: CASSLRTGMGEQYF.

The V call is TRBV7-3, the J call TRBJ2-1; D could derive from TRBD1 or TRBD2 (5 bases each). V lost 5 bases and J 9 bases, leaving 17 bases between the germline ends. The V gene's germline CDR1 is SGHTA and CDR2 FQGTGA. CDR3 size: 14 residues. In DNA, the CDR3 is TGTGCCAGCAGCCCTGTGGGGGAAGTGGGTGAGCAGTTCTTC. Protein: CASSPVGEVGEQFF.

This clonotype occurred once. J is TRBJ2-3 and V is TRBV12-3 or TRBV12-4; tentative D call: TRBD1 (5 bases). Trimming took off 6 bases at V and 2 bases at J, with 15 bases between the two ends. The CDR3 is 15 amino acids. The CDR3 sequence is CASRRVGRDTDTQYF. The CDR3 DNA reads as TGTGCCAGCAGACGAGTCGGCAGGGACACAGATACGCAGTATTTT.

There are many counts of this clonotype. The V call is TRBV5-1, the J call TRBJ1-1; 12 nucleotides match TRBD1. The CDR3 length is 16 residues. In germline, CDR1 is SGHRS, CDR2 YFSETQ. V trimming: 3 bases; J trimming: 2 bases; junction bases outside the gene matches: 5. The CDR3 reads CASSWGDRGPNTEAFF. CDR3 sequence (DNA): TGCGCCAGCAGCTGGGGGGACAGGGGGCCTAACACTGAAGCTTTCTTT.

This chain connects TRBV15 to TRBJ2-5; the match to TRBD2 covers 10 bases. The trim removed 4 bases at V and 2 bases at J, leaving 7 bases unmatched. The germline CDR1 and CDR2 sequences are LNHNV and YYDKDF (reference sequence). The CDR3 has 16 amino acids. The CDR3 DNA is TGTGCCACCAGCATTTTAGCGGGAGGCGGGCAAGAGACCCAGTACTTC. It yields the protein CATSILAGGGQETQYF.

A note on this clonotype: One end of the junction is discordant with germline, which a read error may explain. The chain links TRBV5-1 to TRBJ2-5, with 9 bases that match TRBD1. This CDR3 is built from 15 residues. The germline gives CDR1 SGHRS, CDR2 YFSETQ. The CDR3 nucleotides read TGCGCCAGCAGCCGCTACGGACAGGGGCAAGAGATCCAGTACTTC. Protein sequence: CASSRYGQGQEIQYF.

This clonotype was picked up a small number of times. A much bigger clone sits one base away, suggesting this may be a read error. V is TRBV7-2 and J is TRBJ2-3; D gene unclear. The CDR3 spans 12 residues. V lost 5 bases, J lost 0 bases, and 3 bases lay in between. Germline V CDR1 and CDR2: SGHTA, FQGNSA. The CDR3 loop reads CASSISTDTQYF. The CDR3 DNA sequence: TGTGCCAGCAGCATTAGCACAGATACGCAGTATTTT.

The chain's CDR3 is CASSRAGRSYNEQFF. The CDR3 nucleotides are TGTGCCAGCAGTCGGGCAGGGAGGTCCTACAATGAGCAGTTCTTC. J is TRBJ2-1 and V is TRBV7-6; a weak D match, TRBD2 (6 bases). This CDR3 is built from 15 residues. With 6 bases removed from V and 1 base from J, the gap between germline ends came to 13 bases. CDR1 and CDR2 from the germline V gene are SGHVS and FNYEAQ.

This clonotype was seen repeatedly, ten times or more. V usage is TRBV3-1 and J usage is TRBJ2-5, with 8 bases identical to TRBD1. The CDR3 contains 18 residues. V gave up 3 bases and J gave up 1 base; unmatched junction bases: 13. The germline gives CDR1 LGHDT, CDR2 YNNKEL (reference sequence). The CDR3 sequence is CASSQSRFRGHTQETQYF. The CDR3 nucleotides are TGTGCCAGCAGCCAGTCGCGATTCAGGGGGCATACCCAAGAGACCCAGTACTTC.

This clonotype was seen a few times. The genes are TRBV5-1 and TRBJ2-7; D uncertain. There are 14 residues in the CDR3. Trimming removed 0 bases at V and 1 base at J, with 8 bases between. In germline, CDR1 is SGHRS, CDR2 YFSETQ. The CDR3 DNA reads TGCGCCAGCAGCTTGGGTATCGGATCCTACGAGCAGTACTTC. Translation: CASSLGIGSYEQYF.

CDR3: CASSLGGGNMNTEAFF. In DNA form, the CDR3 reads TGTGCCAGCAGCCTTGGTGGAGGCAACATGAACACTGAAGCTTTCTTT. The rearrangement uses TRBV5-6 and TRBJ1-1; D remains unclear. CDR1 SGHDT and CDR2 YYEEEE come from the germline V gene. V was shortened by 4 bases and J by 0 bases, with 16 bases between the two germline ends. This CDR3 comprises 16 residues.

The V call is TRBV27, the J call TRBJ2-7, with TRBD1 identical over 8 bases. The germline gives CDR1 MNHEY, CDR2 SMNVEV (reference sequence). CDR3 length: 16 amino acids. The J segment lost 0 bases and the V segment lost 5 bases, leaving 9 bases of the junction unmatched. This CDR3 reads CASSLGQGDVSYEQYF. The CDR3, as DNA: TGTGCCAGCAGTCTTGGACAGGGTGACGTCTCCTACGAGCAGTACTTC.

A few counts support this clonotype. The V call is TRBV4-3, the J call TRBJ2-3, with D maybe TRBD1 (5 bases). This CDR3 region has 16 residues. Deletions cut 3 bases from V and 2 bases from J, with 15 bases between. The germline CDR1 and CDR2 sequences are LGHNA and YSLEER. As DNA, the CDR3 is TGCGCCAGCAGCCACGCTATCGACAGATACACAGATACGCAGTATTTT. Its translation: CASSHAIDRYTDTQYF.

The CDR3 loop is CASSFGLSYGYTF. For the CDR3, the DNA is TGCGCCAGCAGTTTTGGACTGTCCTATGGCTACACCTTC. This chain links TRBV5-1 with TRBJ1-2, with unresolved D. The CDR3 runs 13 residues. From germline, CDR1 is SGHRS and CDR2 YFSETQ. Trimming removed 5 bases at V and 4 bases at J, with 12 bases between.

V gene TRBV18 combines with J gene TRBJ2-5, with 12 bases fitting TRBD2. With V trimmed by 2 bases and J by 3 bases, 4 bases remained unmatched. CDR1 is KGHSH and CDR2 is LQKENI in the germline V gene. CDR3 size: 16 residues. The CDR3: CASSPGTSGPKETQYF. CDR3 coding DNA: TGTGCCAGCTCACCAGGGACTAGCGGGCCAAAAGAGACCCAGTACTTC.

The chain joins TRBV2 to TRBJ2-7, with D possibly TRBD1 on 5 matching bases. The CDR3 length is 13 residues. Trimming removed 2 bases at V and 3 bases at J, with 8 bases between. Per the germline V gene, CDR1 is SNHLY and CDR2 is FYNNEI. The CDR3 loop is CASSETGHYEQYV. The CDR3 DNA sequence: TGTGCCAGCAGTGAAACAGGACACTACGAGCAGTACGTC.

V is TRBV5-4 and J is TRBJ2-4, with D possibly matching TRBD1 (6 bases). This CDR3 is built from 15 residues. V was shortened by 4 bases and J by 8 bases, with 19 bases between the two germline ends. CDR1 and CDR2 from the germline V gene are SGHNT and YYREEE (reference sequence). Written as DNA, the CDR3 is TGTGCCAGCAGCGATCGCTCCGGGACATTTGACATTCAGTACTTC. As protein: CASSDRSGTFDIQYF.

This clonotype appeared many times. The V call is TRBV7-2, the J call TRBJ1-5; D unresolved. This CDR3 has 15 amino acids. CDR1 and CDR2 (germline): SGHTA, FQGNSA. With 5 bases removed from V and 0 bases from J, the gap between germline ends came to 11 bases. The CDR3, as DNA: TGTGCCAGCAGCACCGGATTTTTTAGCAATCAGCCCCAGCATTTT. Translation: CASSTGFFSNQPQHF.

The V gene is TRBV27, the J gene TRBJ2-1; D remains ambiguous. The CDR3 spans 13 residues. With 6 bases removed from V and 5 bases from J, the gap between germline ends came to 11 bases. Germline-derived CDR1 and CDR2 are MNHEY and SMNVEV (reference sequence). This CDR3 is CASSPLNNNEQFF. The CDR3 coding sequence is TGTGCCAGCAGCCCCCTGAATAACAATGAGCAGTTCTTC.

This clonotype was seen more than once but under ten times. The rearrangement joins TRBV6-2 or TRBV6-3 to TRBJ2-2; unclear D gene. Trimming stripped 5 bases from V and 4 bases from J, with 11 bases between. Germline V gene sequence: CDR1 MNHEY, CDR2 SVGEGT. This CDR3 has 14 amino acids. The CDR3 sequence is CASSVGYRTGELFF. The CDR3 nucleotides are TGTGCCAGCAGTGTAGGGTACCGCACCGGGGAGCTGTTTTTT.

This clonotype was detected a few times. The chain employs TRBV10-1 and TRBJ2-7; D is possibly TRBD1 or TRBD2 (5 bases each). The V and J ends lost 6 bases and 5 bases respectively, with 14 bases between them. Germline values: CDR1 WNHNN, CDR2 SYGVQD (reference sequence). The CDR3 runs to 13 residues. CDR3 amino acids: CASSLRGGHEQYF. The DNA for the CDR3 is TGCGCCAGCAGCCTACGGGGCGGCCACGAGCAGTACTTC.

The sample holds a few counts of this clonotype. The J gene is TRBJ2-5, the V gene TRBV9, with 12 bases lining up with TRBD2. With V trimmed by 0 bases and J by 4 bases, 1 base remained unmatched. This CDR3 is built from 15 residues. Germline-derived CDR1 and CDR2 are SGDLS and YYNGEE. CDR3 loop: CASSVASGGAETQYF. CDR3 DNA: TGTGCCAGCAGCGTAGCTAGCGGGGGGGCAGAGACCCAGTACTTC.

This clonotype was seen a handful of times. The CDR3 reads CATSDPGTSGWYF. The CDR3 coding sequence is TGTGCCACCAGTGATCCCGGGACTAGCGGTTGGTACTTC. The chain couples TRBV24-1 to TRBJ2-5; 11 bases map to TRBD2. CDR3 length equals 13 residues. The germline gives CDR1 KGHDR, CDR2 SFDVKD. V lost 3 bases to trimming and J lost 13 bases; unmatched junction nucleotides: 6.

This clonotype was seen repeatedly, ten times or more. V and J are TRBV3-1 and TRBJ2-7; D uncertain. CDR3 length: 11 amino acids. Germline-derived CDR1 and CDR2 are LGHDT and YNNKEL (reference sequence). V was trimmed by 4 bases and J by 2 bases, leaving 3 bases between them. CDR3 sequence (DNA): TGTGCCAGCAGCCCCACCTACGAGCAGTACTTC. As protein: CASSPTYEQYF.

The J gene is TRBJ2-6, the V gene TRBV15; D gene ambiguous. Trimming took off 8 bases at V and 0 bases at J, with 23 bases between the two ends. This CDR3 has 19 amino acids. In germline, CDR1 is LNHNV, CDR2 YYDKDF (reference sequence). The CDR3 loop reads CATPSSGVAAGSGANVLTF. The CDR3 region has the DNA TGTGCCACCCCTTCCTCCGGCGTAGCCGCAGGCTCTGGGGCCAACGTCCTGACTTTC.

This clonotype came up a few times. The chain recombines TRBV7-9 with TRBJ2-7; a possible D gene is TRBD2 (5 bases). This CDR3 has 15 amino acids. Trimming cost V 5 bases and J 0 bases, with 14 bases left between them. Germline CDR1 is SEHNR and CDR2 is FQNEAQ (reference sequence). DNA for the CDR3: TGTGCCAGCAGCCCGCGGGCGGAGAGCTCCTACGAGCAGTACTTC. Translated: CASSPRAESSYEQYF. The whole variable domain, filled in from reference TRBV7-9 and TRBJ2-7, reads DTGVSQNPRHKITKRGQNVTFRCDPISEHNRLYWYRQTLGQGPEFLTYFQNEAQLEKSRLLSDRFSAERPKGSFSTLEIQRTEQGDSAMYLCASSPRAESSYEQYFGPGTRLTVT.

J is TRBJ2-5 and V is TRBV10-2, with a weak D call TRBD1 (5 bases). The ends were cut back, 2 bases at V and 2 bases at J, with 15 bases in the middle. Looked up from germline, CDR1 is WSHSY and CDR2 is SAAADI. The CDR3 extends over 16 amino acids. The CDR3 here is CASSEGVGAIQETQYF. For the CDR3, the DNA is TGCGCCAGCAGTGAGGGGGTAGGGGCGATTCAAGAGACCCAGTACTTC.